The next 17 T cell receptor beta chains were all read from a single sample in a study of blood T cell repertoires in COVID-19. Method: immunoSEQ multiplex PCR; TCRdb's copy keeps in-frame clones and lacks some. The sample records fewer than 250,000 clones, 80% to 85% being singletons. Sequencing was carried out using PBMCs or T cells enriched from blood (not recorded which). The receptors were sampled from a woman in her 50s with acute COVID-19.

The sample holds a few counts of this clone. The J gene is TRBJ1-6, the V gene TRBV30; 7 bases match TRBD1. The CDR3 runs 14 residues. Germline loops: CDR1 GTSNPN, CDR2 SVGIG (reference sequence). V lost 3 bases and J lost 7; bases outside the gene matches: 6. Here the CDR3 DNA reads TGTGCCTGGAGCCCCGGGACAGAGAATTCACCCCTCCACTTT. Translation gives CAWSPGTENSPLHF.

Here the CDR3 reads CASRTGGGGTGELFF. CDR3 DNA sequence: TGTGCCAGCAGGACAGGGGGAGGGGGCACCGGGGAGCTGTTTTTT. V is TRBV6-5 and J is TRBJ2-2, with 9 bases fitting TRBD1. V shed 6 bases and J 4 bases; nucleotides not matched to a gene: 6. Germline values: CDR1 MNHEY, CDR2 SVGAGI. The CDR3 is 15 amino acids.

The V and J genes are TRBV6-5 and TRBJ2-3; D gene uncertain. This CDR3 spans 15 amino acids. Looked up from germline, CDR1 is MNHEY and CDR2 is SVGAGI. The V gene lost 10 bases and the J gene lost 0 bases, with 17 bases spanning the gap. CDR3 coding DNA: TGTGCCACCAGATTCGACATGTCTAGCACAGATACGCAGTATTTT. This translates into CATRFDMSSTDTQYF.

V gene TRBV6-2 or TRBV6-3 combines with J gene TRBJ2-7; TRBD1 matches at 9 bases. Unmatched junction bases numbered 10, after V lost 5 bases and J lost 2 bases. CDR1 is MNHEY, CDR2 SVGEGT, per germline. The CDR3 is 16 residues long. The CDR3 reads CASSPGSGTGTYEQYF. DNA for the CDR3: TGTGCCAGCAGTCCCGGATCCGGGACAGGGACCTACGAGCAGTACTTC.

The CDR3 loop is CASSRGQGPYEQYF. CDR3 nucleotides: TGTGCCAGCAGTAGAGGACAGGGGCCCTACGAGCAGTACTTC. The chain uses TRBV27 and TRBJ2-7, with 9 bases lining up with TRBD1. CDR3 size: 14 residues. The germline CDR1 and CDR2 sequences are MNHEY and SMNVEV (reference sequence). V lost 5 bases and J lost 2; bases outside the gene matches: 4.

The chain employs TRBV2 and TRBJ2-3; TRBD2 aligns across 10 bases. V lost 2 bases to trimming and J lost 5 bases; unmatched junction nucleotides: 4. The germline gives CDR1 SNHLY, CDR2 FYNNEI. CDR3 length: 15 residues. The CDR3 DNA sequence: TGTGCCAGCAGTGAAATGGCTAGCGGGAGAGATACGCAGTATTTT. It encodes CASSEMASGRDTQYF. The full variable domain, with the rest looked up from reference TRBV2 and TRBJ2-3, is EPEVTQTPSHQVTQMGQEVILRCVPISNHLYFYWYRQILGQKVEFLVSFYNNEISEKSEIFDDQFSVERPDGSNFTLKIRSTKLEDSAMYFCASSEMASGRDTQYFGPGTRLTVL.

V usage is TRBV27 and J usage is TRBJ2-3, with TRBD2 matching 8 bases. The germline gives CDR1 MNHEY, CDR2 SMNVEV (reference sequence). This CDR3 has 13 amino acids. V shed 3 bases, J shed 5 bases, and the junction held 1 base outside the gene matches. CDR3 loop: CASSFLAGDTQYF. The CDR3 DNA sequence: TGTGCCAGCAGTTTCCTAGCGGGAGATACGCAGTATTTT.

The chain joins TRBV6-5 to TRBJ2-2, with D perhaps TRBD1 (6 bases). Germline-derived CDR1 and CDR2 are MNHEY and SVGAGI. The CDR3 covers 16 residues. V was pared by 4 bases and J by 6 bases, with 18 bases between. The CDR3 sequence: CASSSAGVSLAGELFF. The CDR3 bases are TGTGCCAGCAGTTCCGCAGGGGTTAGTTTAGCCGGGGAGCTGTTTTTT.

The table lists this clone with a few counts. This chain uses TRBV28 with TRBJ1-6; TRBD1 aligns across 7 bases. The CDR3 loop spans 14 amino acids. Per germline, CDR1 MDHEN and CDR2 SYDVKM. J was trimmed by 10 bases and V by 5 bases; bases with no gene match: 8. In DNA form, the CDR3 reads TGTGCCAGCAGTCCCGACAGGGTACCGTCACCCCTCCACTTT. This gives the protein CASSPDRVPSPLHF.

This chain connects TRBV18 to TRBJ1-1; a weak D match, TRBD1 (6 bases). The CDR3 is made up of 15 amino acids. Germline V gene lookup returns CDR1 KGHSH and CDR2 LQKENI. With 4 bases removed from V and 8 bases from J, the gap between germline ends came to 20 bases. This CDR3 is CASSLASGAAREAFF. The CDR3 DNA follows: TGTGCCAGCTCACTAGCTTCAGGGGCAGCTCGGGAAGCTTTCTTT.

Only a few counts were recorded for this clone. V and J are TRBV19 and TRBJ1-2; D remains ambiguous. Per germline, CDR1 LNHDA and CDR2 SQIVND (reference sequence). Deletions cut 4 bases from V and 6 bases from J, with 15 bases between. The CDR3 is 14 amino acids. CDR3 amino acids: CASSRQVEVHGYTF. For the CDR3, the DNA is TGTGCCAGTAGTAGGCAGGTGGAGGTCCATGGCTACACCTTC.

The V gene is TRBV18, the J gene TRBJ2-5, with 8 bases lining up with TRBD2. The junction had 4 bases not matched to a gene; V was cut back by 2 bases and J by 2 bases. The CDR3 runs 15 residues. Germline V lookup: CDR1 KGHSH, CDR2 LQKENI. CDR3 nucleotide sequence: TGTGCCAGCTCACCAACGGGGGGGATTCAAGAGACCCAGTACTTC. It specifies CASSPTGGIQETQYF.

This chain joins TRBV10-3 and TRBJ1-1; D remains unclear. Per germline, CDR1 ENHRY and CDR2 SYGVKD. Trimming shortened V by 3 bases and J by 4 bases, and 12 bases separated the two germline ends. The CDR3 consists of 14 residues. The CDR3 nucleotides are TGTGCCATCAGTGAACCACAGCCTACCACTGAAGCTTTCTTT. It is translated as CAISEPQPTTEAFF.

The chain carries TRBV5-1 and TRBJ2-4; tentatively, D is TRBD2 (5 bases). Looked up from germline, CDR1 is SGHRS and CDR2 is YFSETQ. V was trimmed by 6 bases and J by 1 base, leaving 17 bases between them. The length of the CDR3 is 16 residues. CDR3 protein: CASTESGAGAKNIQYF. In DNA, the CDR3 is TGCGCCAGCACCGAAAGCGGAGCCGGGGCCAAAAACATTCAGTACTTC.

The chain employs TRBV5-5 and TRBJ2-7; D uncertain. Trimming left V 3 bases short and J 2 bases short, with 6 bases between. The CDR3 sequence is 12 residues long. CDR1 is SGHKS and CDR2 is YYEKEE in the germline V gene (reference sequence). CDR3 residues: CASSSAPYEQYF. For the CDR3, the DNA is TGTGCCAGCAGCTCCGCGCCCTACGAGCAGTACTTC. The variable domain in full, with the rest retrieved from reference TRBV5-5 and TRBJ2-7, is DAGVTQSPTHLIKTRGQQVTLRCSPISGHKSVSWYQQVLGQGPQFIFQYYEKEERGRGNFPDRFSARQFPNYSSELNVNALLLGDSALYLCASSSAPYEQYFGPGTRLTVT.

This chain uses TRBV11-2 with TRBJ2-5; a possible D gene is TRBD2 (6 bases). CDR3 length: 14 amino acids. Trimming shortened V by 5 bases and J by 4 bases, and 14 bases separated the two germline ends. Germline loops: CDR1 SGHAT, CDR2 FQNNGV. CDR3 region: CASSTLLARETQYF. The CDR3 DNA sequence: TGTGCCAGCAGCACCCTACTAGCAAGAGAGACCCAGTACTTC.

The gene calls are TRBV7-8 and TRBJ2-1, with TRBD1 identical over 9 bases. This CDR3 region has 15 residues. V gave up 6 bases and J gave up 1 base; unmatched junction bases: 4. Per germline, CDR1 SGHVS and CDR2 FQNEAQ. CDR3 sequence (DNA): TGTGCCAGCAGTCGCGACAGGGGGTCCTACAATGAGCAGTTCTTC. Translation gives CASSRDRGSYNEQFF.